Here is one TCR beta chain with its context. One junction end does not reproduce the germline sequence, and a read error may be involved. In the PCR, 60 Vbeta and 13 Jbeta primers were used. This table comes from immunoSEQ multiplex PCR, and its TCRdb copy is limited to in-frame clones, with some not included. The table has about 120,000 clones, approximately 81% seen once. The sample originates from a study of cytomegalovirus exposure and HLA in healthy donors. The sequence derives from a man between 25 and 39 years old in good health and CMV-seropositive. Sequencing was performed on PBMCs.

The CDR3 here is CSSSPGQGASYEQYF. As DNA, the CDR3 is TGTTCCAGCAGCCCGGGACAGGGGGCCTCCTACGAGCAGTACTTC. The V and J genes are TRBV7-3 and TRBJ2-7; 12 bases match TRBD1. CDR1 and CDR2 (germline): SGHTA, FQGTGA. CDR3 length equals 15 residues.